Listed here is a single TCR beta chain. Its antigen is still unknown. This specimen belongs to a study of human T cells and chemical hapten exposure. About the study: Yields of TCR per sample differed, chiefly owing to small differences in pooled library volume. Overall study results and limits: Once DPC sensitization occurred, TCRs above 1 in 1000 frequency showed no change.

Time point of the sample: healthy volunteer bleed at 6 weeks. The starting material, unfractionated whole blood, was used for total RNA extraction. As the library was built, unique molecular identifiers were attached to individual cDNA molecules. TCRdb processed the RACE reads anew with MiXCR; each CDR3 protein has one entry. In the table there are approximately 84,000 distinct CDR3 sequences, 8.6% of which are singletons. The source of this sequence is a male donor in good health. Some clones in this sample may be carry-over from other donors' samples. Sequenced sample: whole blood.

The CDR3 bases are TGCAGCGTTGAAGAGAGGGGTAGACAGTCAGATACGCAGTATTTT. Translated, it gives CSVEERGRQSDTQYF. This chain connects TRBV29-1 to TRBJ2-3, with D possibly being TRBD1 or TRBD2 (5 bases each). Trimming left V 0 bases short and J 4 bases short, with 14 bases between. The length of the CDR3 is 15 residues. Germline CDR1 and CDR2: SQVTM and ANQGSEA.